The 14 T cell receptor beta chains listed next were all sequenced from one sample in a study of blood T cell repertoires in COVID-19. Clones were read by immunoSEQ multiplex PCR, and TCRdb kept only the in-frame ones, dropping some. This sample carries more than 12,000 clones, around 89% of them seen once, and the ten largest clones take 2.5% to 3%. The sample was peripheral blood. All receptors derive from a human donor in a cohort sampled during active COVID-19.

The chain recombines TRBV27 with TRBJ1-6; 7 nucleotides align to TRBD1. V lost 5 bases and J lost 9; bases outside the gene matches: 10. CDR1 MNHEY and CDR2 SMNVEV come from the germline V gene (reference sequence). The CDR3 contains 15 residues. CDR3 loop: CASSRAGGAGSPLHF. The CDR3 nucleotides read TGTGCCAGCAGTCGCGCAGGGGGTGCTGGTTCACCCCTCCACTTT.

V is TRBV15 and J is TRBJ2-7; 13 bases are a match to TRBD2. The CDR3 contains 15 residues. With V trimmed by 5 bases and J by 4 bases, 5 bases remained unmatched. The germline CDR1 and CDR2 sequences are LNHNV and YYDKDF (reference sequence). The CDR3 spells CATSRGLAGTYEQYF. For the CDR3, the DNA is TGTGCCACCAGCCGGGGACTAGCGGGGACATACGAGCAGTACTTC.

The CDR3 sequence is CASSLLQGGGYTF. As DNA, the CDR3 is TGTGCCAGCAGTTTATTACAGGGTGGAGGCTACACCTTC. This chain joins TRBV28 and TRBJ1-2; possibly TRBD1 for D (6 bases). Germline CDR1 reads MDHEN; CDR2 reads SYDVKM. This CDR3 has 13 residues. Trimming took off 1 base at V and 8 bases at J, with 11 bases between the two ends.

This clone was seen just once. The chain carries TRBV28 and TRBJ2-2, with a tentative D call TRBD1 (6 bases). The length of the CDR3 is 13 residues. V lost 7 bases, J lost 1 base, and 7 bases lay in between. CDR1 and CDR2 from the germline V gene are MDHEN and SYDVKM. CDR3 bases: TGTGCCAGCATCAGGGGGAACACCGGGGAGCTGTTTTTT. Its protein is CASIRGNTGELFF.

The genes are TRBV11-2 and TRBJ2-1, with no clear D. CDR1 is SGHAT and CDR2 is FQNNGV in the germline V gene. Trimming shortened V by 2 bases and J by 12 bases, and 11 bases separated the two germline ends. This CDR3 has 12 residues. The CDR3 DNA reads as TGTGCCAGCAGCTTAATGCTAAGATGGCAGTTCTTC. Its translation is CASSLMLRWQFF.

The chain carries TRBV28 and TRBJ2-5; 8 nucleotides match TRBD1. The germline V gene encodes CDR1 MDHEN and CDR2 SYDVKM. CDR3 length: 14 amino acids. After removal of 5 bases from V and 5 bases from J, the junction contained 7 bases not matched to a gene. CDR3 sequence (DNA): TGTGCCAGCAGTCCTGACAGGGGCGGGGAGACCCAGTACTTC. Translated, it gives CASSPDRGGETQYF.

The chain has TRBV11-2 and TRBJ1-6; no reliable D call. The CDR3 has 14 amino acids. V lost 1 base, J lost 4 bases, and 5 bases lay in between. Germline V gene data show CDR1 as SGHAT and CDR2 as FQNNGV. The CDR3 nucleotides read TGTGCCAGCAGCTTAGTACAGTATAATTCACCCCTCCACTTT. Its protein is CASSLVQYNSPLHF.

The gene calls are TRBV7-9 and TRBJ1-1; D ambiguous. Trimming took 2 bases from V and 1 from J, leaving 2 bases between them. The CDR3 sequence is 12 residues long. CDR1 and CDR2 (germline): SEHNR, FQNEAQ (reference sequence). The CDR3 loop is CASSLQNTEAFF. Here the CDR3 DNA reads TGTGCCAGCAGCTTACAGAACACTGAAGCTTTCTTT.

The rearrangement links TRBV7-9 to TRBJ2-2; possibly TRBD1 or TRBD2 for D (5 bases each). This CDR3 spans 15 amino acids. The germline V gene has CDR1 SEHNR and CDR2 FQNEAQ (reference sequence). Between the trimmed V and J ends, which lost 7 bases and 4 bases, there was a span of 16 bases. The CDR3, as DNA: TGTGCCAGCACCTTGGGGGAGTTAGTCACCGGGGAGCTGTTTTTT. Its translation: CASTLGELVTGELFF.

The chain's CDR3 is CAWSGTANTGELFF. CDR3 nucleotides: TGTGCCTGGAGCGGGACAGCGAACACCGGGGAGCTGTTTTTT. J is TRBJ2-2 and V is TRBV30; 7 nucleotides match TRBD1. Trimming cost V 3 bases and J 0 bases; bases outside gene matches: 1. The CDR3 is 14 amino acids. The V gene's germline CDR1 is GTSNPN and CDR2 SVGIG (reference sequence).

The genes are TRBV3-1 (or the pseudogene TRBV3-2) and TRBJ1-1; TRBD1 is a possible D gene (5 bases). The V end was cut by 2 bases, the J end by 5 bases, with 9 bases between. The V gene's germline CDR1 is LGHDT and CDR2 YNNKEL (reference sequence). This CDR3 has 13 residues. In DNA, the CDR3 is TGTGCCAGCAGCCAAAGGCAGGGAACTGAAGCTTTCTTT. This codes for CASSQRQGTEAFF.

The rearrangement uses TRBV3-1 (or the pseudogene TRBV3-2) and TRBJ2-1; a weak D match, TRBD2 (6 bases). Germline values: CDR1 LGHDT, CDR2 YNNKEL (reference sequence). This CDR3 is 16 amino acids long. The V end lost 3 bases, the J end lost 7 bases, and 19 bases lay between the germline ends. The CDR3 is CASSQPLTGSRNEQFF. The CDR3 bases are TGTGCCAGCAGCCAGCCCCTCACCGGGAGTAGGAATGAGCAGTTCTTC.

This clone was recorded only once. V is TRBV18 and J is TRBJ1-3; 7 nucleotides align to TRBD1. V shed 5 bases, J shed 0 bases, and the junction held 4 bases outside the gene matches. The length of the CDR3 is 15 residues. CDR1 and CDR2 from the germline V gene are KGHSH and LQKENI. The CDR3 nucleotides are TGTGCCAGCTCAACGGGGGACAGCTCTGGAAACACCATATATTTT. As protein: CASSTGDSSGNTIYF.

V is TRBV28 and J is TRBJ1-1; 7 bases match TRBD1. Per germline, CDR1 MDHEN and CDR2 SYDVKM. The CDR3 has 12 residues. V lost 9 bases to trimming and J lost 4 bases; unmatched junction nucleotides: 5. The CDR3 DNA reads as TGTGCCAGTCGACAGGGTCTCACTGAAGCTTTCTTT. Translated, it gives CASRQGLTEAFF.